A single sample is the source of the 29 T cell receptor beta chains below, sequenced in a study of T cell responses to AZD1222 COVID-19 vaccine. Data came from immunoSEQ multiplex PCR; TCRdb stores just in-frame clones and leaves some out. The sample carries 200,000 or so clones, about 87% recorded once. The sequencing used peripheral blood, collected on day 0 of MenACWY control vaccination. All receptors come from an adult in good health.

The gene calls are TRBV4-2 and TRBJ1-2; D is unclear. Germline V gene sequence: CDR1 LGHNA, CDR2 YNFKEQ. Trimming removed 0 bases from V and 4 bases from J, with 3 bases in between. This CDR3 has 12 residues. The CDR3 loop is CASSQDSYGYTF. Written as DNA, the CDR3 is TGTGCCAGCAGCCAAGATTCCTATGGCTACACCTTC.

The chain employs TRBV7-6 and TRBJ2-2; D is possibly TRBD2 (6 bases). The germline CDR1 and CDR2 sequences are SGHVS and FNYEAQ. The CDR3 sequence is 13 residues long. Trimming took 5 bases from V and 8 from J, leaving 12 bases between them. CDR3 in DNA: TGTGCCAGCAGCCGACTAGTTTCTGGGGAGCTGTTTTTT. This sequence encodes CASSRLVSGELFF. Variable domain in full (rest from reference TRBV7-6 and TRBJ2-2): GAGVSQSPRYKVTKRGQDVALRCDPISGHVSLYWYRQALGQGPEFLTYFNYEAQQDKSGLPNDRFSAERPEGSISTLTIQRTEQRDSAMYRCASSRLVSGELFFGEGSRLTVL.

This clone was detected only once. The J gene is TRBJ1-5, the V gene TRBV30; TRBD1 might be the D (5 bases). CDR1 and CDR2 from the germline V gene are GTSNPN and SVGIG (reference sequence). CDR3 length: 14 residues. V gave up 1 base and J gave up 0 bases, with 7 bases separating them. CDR3 nucleotide sequence: TGTGCCTGGAGTGAGGGGTTTAGCAATCAGCCCCAGCATTTT. Translating gives CAWSEGFSNQPQHF.

The chain employs TRBV15 and TRBJ1-2; no firm D call. Germline CDR1 is LNHNV and CDR2 is YYDKDF (reference sequence). Between the trimmed V and J ends, which lost 0 bases and 6 bases, there was a span of 14 bases. This CDR3 spans 15 amino acids. In nucleotides, the CDR3 is TGTGCCACCAGCAGAGAAGGGAGGTGGAGGGATGGCTACACCTTC. It translates to CATSREGRWRDGYTF.

The chain uses TRBV4-2 and TRBJ2-7, with 8 bases aligning to TRBD1. The CDR3 is 14 amino acids. Germline CDR1 LGHNA, CDR2 YNFKEQ. The V segment lost 4 bases and the J segment 2 bases; nucleotides outside the gene matches: 4. CDR3 sequence (DNA): TGTGCCAGCAGCCCCCCGGACAGGGCCTACGAGCAGTACTTC. Its protein is CASSPPDRAYEQYF.

The gene calls are TRBV11-2 and TRBJ2-1, with TRBD2 matching over 7 bases. Trimming removed 5 bases from V and 4 bases from J; junction bases left unmatched: 14. The CDR3 consists of 17 residues. From germline, CDR1 is SGHAT and CDR2 FQNNGV. CDR3 in amino acids: CASSPLWLAELYNEQFF. The CDR3, as DNA: TGTGCCAGCAGCCCCCTCTGGCTAGCGGAACTTTACAATGAGCAGTTCTTC.

Here the CDR3 reads CASRTGSLGQPQHF. CDR3 sequence (DNA): TGTGCCAGCAGGACAGGGTCTTTAGGGCAGCCCCAGCATTTT. This chain links TRBV27 with TRBJ1-5; 7 bases are shared with TRBD1. Germline V CDR1 and CDR2: MNHEY, SMNVEV (reference sequence). V trimming: 6 bases; J trimming: 7 bases; junction bases outside the gene matches: 9. The CDR3 sequence is 14 residues long.

This clone was found a few times. The CDR3 here is CASSEDGRVAEAFF. CDR3 DNA: TGTGCCAGCAGTGAAGATGGAAGGGTCGCTGAAGCTTTCTTT. V gene TRBV6-1 combines with J gene TRBJ1-1; D is unclear. The germline V and J ends were trimmed by 1 base and 6 bases, with 12 bases remaining between them. There are 14 residues in the CDR3. Germline-derived CDR1 and CDR2 are MNHNS and SASEGT.

V and J are TRBV27 and TRBJ1-1; D gene unclear. Per the germline V gene, CDR1 is MNHEY and CDR2 is SMNVEV (reference sequence). The CDR3 contains 14 residues. V dropped 2 bases and J dropped 0 bases, with 7 bases sitting between them. CDR3 in amino acids: CASSLVAMNTEAFF. The CDR3 DNA sequence: TGTGCCAGCAGTTTAGTGGCAATGAACACTGAAGCTTTCTTT.

Here the CDR3 DNA reads TGCAGCGTTGTCCCCGTGAGGGGCGAGGAGACCCAGTACTTC. Residues: CSVVPVRGEETQYF. This rearrangement joins TRBV29-1 to TRBJ2-5, with D perhaps assigned TRBD1 or TRBD2 (5 bases each). The CDR3 is 14 residues long. V lost 4 bases, J lost 5 bases, and 17 bases lay in between. Germline-derived CDR1 and CDR2 are SQVTM and ANQGSEA.

The chain combines TRBV19 with TRBJ1-3, with D possibly matching TRBD1 (6 bases). Germline lookup yields CDR1 LNHDA and CDR2 SQIVND (reference sequence). This CDR3 has 15 residues. Trimming cost V 3 bases and J 0 bases, with 9 bases left between them. The CDR3 DNA reads TGTGCCAGTAGTATGACAGGACTCTCTGGAAACACCATATATTTT. This gives the protein CASSMTGLSGNTIYF.

The rearrangement uses TRBV6-1 and TRBJ1-1; weak D call: TRBD1 (5 bases). The CDR3 is 15 amino acids. Deletions cut 0 bases from V and 0 bases from J, with 8 bases between. In germline, CDR1 is MNHNS, CDR2 SASEGT. This CDR3 reads CASSEAQGMNTEAFF. The DNA of the CDR3 is TGTGCCAGCAGTGAAGCCCAGGGTATGAACACTGAAGCTTTCTTT.

The chain employs TRBV4-2 and TRBJ2-4; 14 bases are shared with TRBD2. The CDR3 loop spans 14 amino acids. The V segment lost 0 bases and the J segment 13 bases; nucleotides outside the gene matches: 2. CDR1 and CDR2 from the germline V gene are LGHNA and YNFKEQ. CDR3 in amino acids: CASSQETSGGAQYF. CDR3 DNA sequence: TGTGCCAGCAGCCAAGAGACTAGCGGGGGGGCCCAGTACTTC.

DNA of the CDR3: TGTGCCAGCAGCTTGTCAGTTCAAGAGACCCAGTACTTC. It specifies CASSLSVQETQYF. V gene TRBV7-3 combines with J gene TRBJ2-5; D unclear. Germline V CDR1 and CDR2: SGHTA, FQGTGA. Trimming removed 3 bases at V and 2 bases at J, with 7 bases between. The CDR3 spans 13 residues. The full variable domain, completed using reference TRBV7-3 and TRBJ2-5, is GAGVSQTPSNKVTEKGKYVELRCDPISGHTALYWYRQSLGQGPEFLIYFQGTGAADDSGLPNDRFFAVRPEGSVSTLKIQRTERGDSAVYLCASSLSVQETQYFGPGTRLLVL.

This clone has just a few counts. The chain uses TRBV28 and TRBJ1-6, with 7 bases fitting TRBD1. The V gene's germline CDR1 is MDHEN and CDR2 SYDVKM. The CDR3 is 14 residues long. The trim removed 3 bases at V and 14 bases at J, leaving 10 bases unmatched. The CDR3, as DNA: TGTGCCAGCAGTTTGACAGGGTCGATAATGGCCCTCCACTTT. It encodes CASSLTGSIMALHF.

The chain uses TRBV6-4 and TRBJ2-2, with TRBD1 matching over 10 bases. This CDR3 comprises 15 residues. J lost 5 bases, V lost 6 bases, and 6 bases had no gene match. The V gene's germline CDR1 is MRHNA and CDR2 SNTAGT. DNA for the CDR3: TGTGCCAGCAGCCTGACAGGGGGCGAGACCGGGGAGCTGTTTTTT. Encoded protein: CASSLTGGETGELFF.

The chain joins TRBV5-1 to TRBJ1-4; TRBD1 might be the D (5 bases). CDR3 length equals 13 residues. V lost 8 bases, J lost 0 bases, and 8 bases lay in between. CDR1 is SGHRS, CDR2 YFSETQ, per germline. CDR3 loop: CASSTATNEKLFF. CDR3 nucleotides: TGCGCCAGTTCGACAGCAACTAATGAAAAACTGTTTTTT.

The chain is built from TRBV29-1 and TRBJ2-7, with D perhaps TRBD1 (5 bases). Per germline, CDR1 SQVTM and CDR2 ANQGSEA. This CDR3 spans 14 amino acids. V was trimmed by 4 bases and J by 1 base, leaving 14 bases between them. For the CDR3, the DNA is TGCAGCGTTGTAGGGTCGACAGAGTCCTACGAGCAGTACTTC. Translating it yields CSVVGSTESYEQYF.

V and J are TRBV7-9 and TRBJ2-1; 7 bases are shared with TRBD2. V shed 0 bases and J 8 bases; nucleotides not matched to a gene: 10. Germline assignment: CDR1 SEHNR and CDR2 FQNEAQ (reference sequence). The CDR3 is 16 residues long. This CDR3 is CASSLAGGPYNYEQFF. The CDR3 bases are TGTGCCAGCAGCTTAGCGGGAGGGCCATATAACTATGAGCAGTTCTTC.

The CDR3: CASSPLEGSTGELFF. The CDR3 DNA sequence: TGTGCCAGCTCACCACTGGAGGGTAGCACCGGGGAGCTGTTTTTT. The gene calls are TRBV18 and TRBJ2-2, with D tentatively TRBD2 (6 bases). Germline CDR1 and CDR2: KGHSH and LQKENI. The CDR3 runs 15 residues. V lost 1 base and J lost 4, with 10 bases in between.

The chain recombines TRBV2 with TRBJ2-3; D remains unclear. This CDR3 has 14 residues. V was cut by 9 bases and J by 0 bases, with 13 bases left in between. Germline-derived CDR1 and CDR2 are SNHLY and FYNNEI. The CDR3 here is CARRKVGSTDTQYF. The CDR3 DNA reads as TGTGCCAGGCGGAAAGTGGGTAGCACAGATACGCAGTATTTT.

The gene calls are TRBV30 and TRBJ1-3; D unclear. Trimming took off 2 bases at V and 3 bases at J, with 14 bases between the two ends. CDR3 length: 15 residues. Germline-derived CDR1 and CDR2 are GTSNPN and SVGIG (reference sequence). The CDR3 DNA sequence: TGTGCCTGGAGTCGCTTTTTGGGAAGTGGAAACACCATATATTTT. Its protein is CAWSRFLGSGNTIYF.

The chain is built from TRBV6-1 and TRBJ2-1; no firm D call. Per the germline V gene, CDR1 is MNHNS and CDR2 is SASEGT. The CDR3 is made up of 14 amino acids. V was cut by 1 base and J by 9 bases, with 13 bases left in between. Here the CDR3 DNA reads TGTGCCAGCAGTGAAGTGCAAGAAAGAGGTGAGCAGTTCTTC. Residues: CASSEVQERGEQFF.

The V and J genes are TRBV7-9 and TRBJ2-7, with D unclear. The CDR3 loop spans 14 amino acids. Germline V gene lookup returns CDR1 SEHNR and CDR2 FQNEAQ (reference sequence). The V end lost 4 bases, the J end lost 5 bases, and 15 bases lay between the germline ends. CDR3 nucleotide sequence: TGTGCCAGCAGCTCCCGAGCTGGGTTCGACGAGCAGTACTTC. Translation gives CASSSRAGFDEQYF.

This clone was found a few times. The V gene is TRBV6-5, the J gene TRBJ1-4; tentative D call: TRBD1 (5 bases). The CDR3 totals 14 residues. Trimming removed 11 bases at V and 0 bases at J, with 13 bases between. Per germline, CDR1 MNHEY and CDR2 SVGAGI. The CDR3 sequence: CACDPGTTNEKLFF. For the CDR3, the DNA is TGTGCCTGCGACCCAGGGACAACTAATGAAAAACTGTTTTTT.

The rearrangement uses TRBV4-1 and TRBJ1-5; TRBD1 aligns across 9 bases. V trimming: 0 bases; J trimming: 4 bases; junction bases outside the gene matches: 4. The CDR3 length is 16 residues. Germline assignment: CDR1 MGHRA and CDR2 YSYEKL. The CDR3 loop is CASSQDGTGLNQPQHF. The CDR3 nucleotides read TGCGCCAGCAGCCAAGATGGGACAGGGTTGAATCAGCCCCAGCATTTT.

Only one count was recorded for this clone. The chain couples TRBV2 to TRBJ1-3; 9 positions agree with TRBD1. Germline V gives CDR1 SNHLY, CDR2 FYNNEI. The CDR3 extends over 13 amino acids. With 4 bases clipped from V and 8 bases from J, the junction kept 3 bases outside the gene matches. CDR3 coding DNA: TGTGCCAGCAGTGGAGACAGGGGGGACACCATATATTTT. Residues: CASSGDRGDTIYF.

This clone was seen only once. The chain combines TRBV7-9 with TRBJ2-7, with TRBD2 matching over 15 bases. J was trimmed by 2 bases and V by 2 bases; bases with no gene match: 7. From germline, CDR1 is SEHNR and CDR2 FQNEAQ (reference sequence). This CDR3 comprises 18 residues. The CDR3 sequence is CASSLSGTSGGQTYEQYF. The DNA of the CDR3 is TGTGCCAGCAGCTTATCCGGGACTAGCGGGGGGCAAACCTACGAGCAGTACTTC.

The V and J genes are TRBV5-8 and TRBJ2-1; the match to TRBD1 covers 7 bases. Germline V lookup: CDR1 SGHTS, CDR2 YDEGEE. The ends lost 5 bases at V and 3 bases at J; junction bases unmatched: 8. The CDR3 spans 15 residues. The CDR3 loop is CASSFYDRDYNEQFF. CDR3 nucleotide sequence: TGTGCCAGCAGTTTTTACGACAGGGACTACAATGAGCAGTTCTTC.